This TCR beta chain was documented in a study of control samples from healthy donors and cancer patients. TCRdb's table, derived via immunoSEQ multiplex PCR, lists solely in-frame clones and lacks some. The table includes some 130,000 clones, around 90% detected once. Trimming removed 2 bases from V and 1 base from J; junction bases left unmatched: 7. The CDR3 loop spans 16 amino acids. Per germline, CDR1 SGHKS and CDR2 YYEKEE (reference sequence). The source is a man younger than 35 in good health. The specimen was blood. This chain links TRBV5-5 with TRBJ1-1, with TRBD1 matching 8 bases. This chain's CDR3 is CASSFRGRGGNTEAFF. The CDR3 nucleotides read TGTGCCAGCAGCTTCAGGGGGCGCGGGGGGAACACTGAAGCTTTCTTT.